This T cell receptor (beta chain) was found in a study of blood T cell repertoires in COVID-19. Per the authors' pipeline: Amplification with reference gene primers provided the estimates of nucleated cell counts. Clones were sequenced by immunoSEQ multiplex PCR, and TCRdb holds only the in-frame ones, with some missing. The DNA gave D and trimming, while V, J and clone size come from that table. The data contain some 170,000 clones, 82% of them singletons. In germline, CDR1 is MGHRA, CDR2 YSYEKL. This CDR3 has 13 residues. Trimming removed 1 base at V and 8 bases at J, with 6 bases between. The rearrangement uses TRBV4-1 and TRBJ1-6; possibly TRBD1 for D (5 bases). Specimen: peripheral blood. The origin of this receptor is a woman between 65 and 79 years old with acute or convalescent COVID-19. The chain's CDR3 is CASSQAGDSPLHF. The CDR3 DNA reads TGCGCCAGCAGCCAAGCGGGGGATTCACCCCTCCACTTT.